These 31 T cell receptor beta chains share one sample of origin, sequenced in a study of blood T cell repertoires in COVID-19. The table came from immunoSEQ multiplex PCR; TCRdb's copy has only in-frame clones and leaves some out. The sample has about 240,000 clones, roughly 91% seen once. Sequenced material: peripheral blood. The receptor source for this set is a man aged 30-40 years with COVID-19, enrolled during active disease.

V usage is TRBV5-6 and J usage is TRBJ2-7; D ambiguous. There are 12 residues in the CDR3. The ends were cut back, 3 bases at V and 10 bases at J, with 14 bases in the middle. Germline loops: CDR1 SGHDT, CDR2 YYEEEE. The CDR3 spells CASSSYSLQQYF. CDR3 nucleotide sequence: TGTGCCAGCAGCTCGTACTCTCTGCAACAGTACTTC.

The rearrangement joins TRBV30 to TRBJ2-7, with 8 bases matching TRBD1. CDR1 GTSNPN and CDR2 SVGIG come from the germline V gene (reference sequence). The CDR3 has 15 amino acids. Unmatched junction bases numbered 11, after V lost 3 bases and J lost 4 bases. CDR3 DNA sequence: TGTGCCTGGAGAGGGTACAGGGGGACGCGGTACGAGCAGTACTTC. Residues: CAWRGYRGTRYEQYF. The full variable domain, in which reference TRBV30 and TRBJ2-7 provide the parts outside the CDR3, is SQTIHQWPATLVQPVGSPLSLECTVEGTSNPNLYWYRQAAGRGLQLLFYSVGIGQISSEVPQNLSASRPQDRQFILSSKKLLLSDSGFYLCAWRGYRGTRYEQYFGPGTRLTVT.

This sequence joins TRBV6-5 and TRBJ1-4, with TRBD1 as a possible D gene (6 bases). V shed 6 bases and J shed 11 bases, with 10 bases lying between them. The V gene's germline CDR1 is MNHEY and CDR2 SVGAGI. The CDR3 sequence is 11 residues long. CDR3 amino acids: CASRGGKKLFF. In nucleotides, the CDR3 is TGTGCCAGCAGAGGGGGAAAGAAACTGTTTTTT.

The chain couples TRBV5-1 to TRBJ2-2; D may be TRBD2 (7 bases). Deletions cut 1 base from V and 3 bases from J, with 13 bases between. The CDR3 sequence is 16 residues long. Germline V gene data show CDR1 as SGHRS and CDR2 as YFSETQ. The CDR3 DNA is TGCGCCAGCAGCTTGTCCCGGGGGGCAGACACCGGGGAGCTGTTTTTT. Amino acid sequence: CASSLSRGADTGELFF. Full variable domain (outside the CDR3, taken from reference TRBV5-1 and TRBJ2-2): KAGVTQTPRYLIKTRGQQVTLSCSPISGHRSVSWYQQTPGQGLQFLFEYFSETQRNKGNFPGRFSGRQFSNSRSEMNVSTLELGDSALYLCASSLSRGADTGELFFGEGSRLTVL.

The chain has TRBV9 and TRBJ1-1, with a possible D match to TRBD1 (5 bases). This CDR3 spans 15 amino acids. Germline loops: CDR1 SGDLS, CDR2 YYNGEE. V was cut by 0 bases and J by 4 bases, with 13 bases left in between. DNA for the CDR3: TGTGCCAGCAGCGTAGCGCCGGGGGGGTCCACTGAAGCTTTCTTT. Residues: CASSVAPGGSTEAFF.

The chain couples TRBV13 to TRBJ2-7, with a tentative D call TRBD2 (6 bases). Trimming removed 3 bases from V and 0 bases from J, with 6 bases in between. Germline CDR1 is PRHDT and CDR2 is FYEKMQ (reference sequence). The CDR3 contains 13 residues. CDR3 sequence: CASSLGGSYEQYF. CDR3 coding DNA: TGTGCCAGCAGCTTGGGAGGCTCCTACGAGCAGTACTTC.

The genes are TRBV6-5 and TRBJ1-1; TRBD1 might be the D (5 bases). Trimming removed 6 bases at V and 3 bases at J, with 17 bases between. CDR1 is MNHEY and CDR2 is SVGAGI in the germline V gene. This CDR3 has 15 amino acids. The CDR3 region has the DNA TGTGCCAGCAGGCGGGGGGTATTGGGGGACACTGAAGCTTTCTTT. Translation: CASRRGVLGDTEAFF.

The CDR3 DNA is TGTGCCAGCAGCCTACCAAGAAATGGAAACACCATATATTTT. It translates to CASSLPRNGNTIYF. The V gene is TRBV7-9, the J gene TRBJ1-3, with D unclear. The germline V and J ends were trimmed by 5 bases and 3 bases, with 11 bases remaining between them. Germline lookup yields CDR1 SEHNR and CDR2 FQNEAQ (reference sequence). This CDR3 has 14 residues.

The chain is built from TRBV12-3 or TRBV12-4 and TRBJ1-4; D is ambiguous. The germline V and J ends were trimmed by 3 bases and 8 bases, with 7 bases remaining between them. The CDR3 has 12 residues. The CDR3 DNA reads TGTGCCAGCAGTTTCGCAGTCGAAAAACTGTTTTTT. Amino acids: CASSFAVEKLFF.

The chain links TRBV9 to TRBJ2-7; D may be TRBD2 (5 bases). The CDR3 contains 14 residues. With 0 bases removed from V and 0 bases from J, the gap between germline ends came to 7 bases. Per the germline V gene, CDR1 is SGDLS and CDR2 is YYNGEE. DNA for the CDR3: TGTGCCAGCAGCGTAGTAGCGAACTCCTACGAGCAGTACTTC. This sequence encodes CASSVVANSYEQYF.

J is TRBJ2-7 and V is TRBV3-1 (or the pseudogene TRBV3-2); D ambiguous. The CDR3 loop spans 15 amino acids. The V gene lost 0 bases and the J gene lost 6 bases, with 15 bases spanning the gap. Germline V gene lookup returns CDR1 LGHDT and CDR2 YNNKEL (reference sequence). The CDR3 reads CASSQDRRSFSEQYF. In DNA, the CDR3 is TGTGCCAGCAGCCAAGATCGGCGGTCGTTCTCCGAGCAGTACTTC.

This chain uses TRBV5-1 with TRBJ2-5; 13 bases align to TRBD2. Germline V lookup: CDR1 SGHRS, CDR2 YFSETQ. V was pared by 4 bases and J by 0 bases, with 6 bases of the junction left unmatched. There are 17 residues in the CDR3. CDR3 protein: CASSRSGTSGNQETQYF. In DNA, the CDR3 is TGCGCCAGCAGCCGTTCCGGGACTAGCGGGAACCAAGAGACCCAGTACTTC.

This chain links TRBV15 with TRBJ1-6, with 10 bases fitting TRBD1. The CDR3 length is 16 residues. Germline V gene sequence: CDR1 LNHNV, CDR2 YYDKDF (reference sequence). With V trimmed by 0 bases and J by 10 bases, 6 bases remained unmatched. For the CDR3, the DNA is TGTGCCACCAGCAGAGACCGGACAGGGGGTAACTCACCCCTCCACTTT. Its protein is CATSRDRTGGNSPLHF.

This clone has a single count. V usage is TRBV9 and J usage is TRBJ1-1; tentative D call: TRBD1 (5 bases). This CDR3 region has 15 residues. Germline CDR1 reads SGDLS; CDR2 reads YYNGEE. Trimming removed 2 bases from V and 4 bases from J, with 15 bases in between. The CDR3 DNA sequence: TGTGCCAGCAGCGTTGCCCCTATGGGGGGCACTGAAGCTTTCTTT. Translated, it gives CASSVAPMGGTEAFF.

The V and J genes are TRBV9 and TRBJ2-5; 8 bases match TRBD1. The CDR3 extends over 16 amino acids. The junction had 10 bases not matched to a gene; V was cut back by 4 bases and J by 2 bases. Germline V lookup: CDR1 SGDLS, CDR2 YYNGEE. This chain's CDR3 is CASSTRGRSGQETQYF. CDR3 DNA: TGTGCCAGCAGCACCAGGGGGCGCAGCGGTCAAGAGACCCAGTACTTC.

This clone showed up just once. The rearrangement joins TRBV2 to TRBJ1-6; D is perhaps TRBD1 (5 bases). With 6 bases removed from V and 3 bases from J, the gap between germline ends came to 15 bases. CDR3 length: 16 amino acids. Per germline, CDR1 SNHLY and CDR2 FYNNEI. CDR3 in amino acids: CASRSGQGVYNSPLHF. CDR3 bases: TGTGCCAGCAGGTCCGGTCAGGGCGTCTATAATTCACCCCTCCACTTT.

The rearrangement uses TRBV3-1 (or the pseudogene TRBV3-2) and TRBJ1-2, with TRBD1 matching over 7 bases. The J segment lost 7 bases and the V segment lost 7 bases, leaving 9 bases of the junction unmatched. The germline CDR1 and CDR2 sequences are LGHDT and YNNKEL (reference sequence). The CDR3 is 13 residues long. The CDR3 bases are TGTGCCAGCACCGGCACAGGGGAAATTGGCTACACCTTC. Amino acid sequence: CASTGTGEIGYTF.

The CDR3 protein is CAWSPGGETQYF. The CDR3, as DNA: TGTGCCTGGAGTCCCGGGGGAGAGACCCAGTACTTC. The chain employs TRBV30 and TRBJ2-5; maybe TRBD2 (6 bases). The CDR3 is made up of 12 amino acids. V lost 2 bases and J lost 4, with 8 bases in between. CDR1 is GTSNPN and CDR2 is SVGIG in the germline V gene (reference sequence).

The genes are TRBV27 and TRBJ2-7; 10 bases align to TRBD2. The ends lost 0 bases at V and 4 bases at J; junction bases unmatched: 9. CDR3 length equals 17 residues. The V gene's germline CDR1 is MNHEY and CDR2 SMNVEV (reference sequence). The CDR3 bases are TGTGCCAGCAGTTTATCCGTTACTAGCGGGGCCCTTTACGAGCAGTACTTC. As protein: CASSLSVTSGALYEQYF.

In DNA form, the CDR3 reads TGTGCCAGCAGCTTTACAGAGAATCAGCCCCAGCATTTT. It specifies CASSFTENQPQHF. This chain links TRBV7-9 with TRBJ1-5; no reliable D call. The V gene's germline CDR1 is SEHNR and CDR2 FQNEAQ (reference sequence). This CDR3 contains 13 residues. The ends were cut back, 3 bases at V and 4 bases at J, with 7 bases in the middle.

CDR3 residues: CASSLNRGRGETQYF. In DNA, the CDR3 is TGTGCCAGCAGTCTTAACAGGGGGCGCGGAGAGACCCAGTACTTC. The chain links TRBV6-5 to TRBJ2-5, with 9 bases fitting TRBD1. CDR3 length equals 15 residues. CDR1 and CDR2 from the germline V gene are MNHEY and SVGAGI. J gave up 4 bases and V 5 bases, and 8 bases lay outside the gene matches.

This chain uses TRBV4-1 with TRBJ1-1; the D is unclear. The CDR3 runs to 15 residues. From germline, CDR1 is MGHRA and CDR2 YSYEKL. The germline V and J ends were trimmed by 3 bases and 0 bases, with 11 bases remaining between them. The CDR3 loop reads CASSHPRGMNTEAFF. As DNA, the CDR3 is TGCGCCAGCAGCCACCCACGGGGAATGAACACTGAAGCTTTCTTT.

J is TRBJ2-5 and V is TRBV18, with D possibly TRBD1 on 5 matching bases. Germline V CDR1 and CDR2: KGHSH, LQKENI. The CDR3 totals 13 residues. Trimming left V 0 bases short and J 9 bases short, with 11 bases between. CDR3 DNA sequence: TGTGCCAGCTCACCACCCAGGGTTTGGTCCCAGTACTTC. Translation gives CASSPPRVWSQYF.

The chain couples TRBV12-3 or TRBV12-4 to TRBJ1-6; D gene unclear. This CDR3 is built from 12 residues. Trimming removed 3 bases from V and 10 bases from J, with 7 bases in between. The CDR3 region has the DNA TGTGCCAGCAGTTTGCAGCGGTCACCCCTCCACTTT. Protein: CASSLQRSPLHF.

CDR3 in DNA: TGTGCCAGCAGTTACTCAACGGGAACGGGGACTGAAGCTTTCTTT. It encodes CASSYSTGTGTEAFF. J is TRBJ1-1 and V is TRBV6-5; D not certain. The germline V gene has CDR1 MNHEY and CDR2 SVGAGI. The CDR3 runs to 15 residues. Trimming removed 0 bases at V and 5 bases at J, with 13 bases between.

The gene calls are TRBV6-1 and TRBJ1-2; 12 bases align to TRBD1. Looked up from germline, CDR1 is MNHNS and CDR2 is SASEGT. After removal of 1 base from V and 7 bases from J, the junction contained 7 bases not matched to a gene. The CDR3 length is 16 residues. Here the CDR3 reads CASSEDAGQGAGGYTF. The CDR3 bases are TGTGCCAGCAGTGAAGATGCGGGACAGGGGGCCGGTGGCTACACCTTC.

This chain links TRBV5-1 with TRBJ1-3; no clear D. The CDR3 is 16 residues long. V lost 4 bases to trimming and J lost 0 bases, with 14 bases between them. Germline V gives CDR1 SGHRS, CDR2 YFSETQ. CDR3 region: CASSAGLETSGNTIYF. The CDR3 DNA sequence: TGCGCCAGCAGCGCCGGACTTGAAACCTCTGGAAACACCATATATTTT.

The rearrangement joins TRBV2 to TRBJ1-4; 7 bases align to TRBD1. CDR1 and CDR2 (germline): SNHLY, FYNNEI. The CDR3 is 14 amino acids. The trim removed 6 bases at V and 7 bases at J, leaving 8 bases unmatched. For the CDR3, the DNA is TGTGCCAGCAGCGTCGACAGGGTGGGTGAAAAACTGTTTTTT. This codes for CASSVDRVGEKLFF.

The chain combines TRBV7-2 with TRBJ2-1, with 10 bases matching TRBD1. Trimming cost V 7 bases and J 4 bases; bases outside gene matches: 4. CDR3 length: 14 amino acids. From germline, CDR1 is SGHTA and CDR2 FQGNSA. Here the CDR3 DNA reads TGTGCCAGCACCCGGGACAGGGGTTACAATGAGCAGTTCTTC. It codes for CASTRDRGYNEQFF.

The rearrangement joins TRBV6-5 to TRBJ1-2; 8 nucleotides align to TRBD1. The germline CDR1 and CDR2 sequences are MNHEY and SVGAGI. Trimming at V came to 7 bases and at J to 9 bases, leaving 13 bases not matched to a gene. CDR3 length: 14 residues. The CDR3 DNA reads as TGTGCCAGCACGGAAGTAAGGACAGGGAGGAGCTACACCTTC. This sequence encodes CASTEVRTGRSYTF.

This chain uses TRBV10-1 with TRBJ1-4; D ambiguous. This CDR3 contains 13 residues. Germline-derived CDR1 and CDR2 are WNHNN and SYGVQD (reference sequence). Between the trimmed V and J ends, which lost 5 bases and 8 bases, there was a span of 12 bases. Here the CDR3 reads CASSSGPAEKLFF. The CDR3 DNA sequence: TGCGCCAGCAGTAGCGGTCCGGCGGAAAAACTGTTTTTT.